These 14 T cell receptor beta chains were all obtained from the same sample, sequenced in a study of metastatic and nonmetastatic thyroid tumors. TCRdb reprocessed the PCR reads using MiXCR. The table has approximately 40,000 clones, roughly 31% seen once; the top ten hold 9.9%. Ahead of thyroid surgery, no patient had received treatment of any kind. The sequencing input was blood. These TCRs come from a male donor with papillary thyroid cancer or a benign thyroid nodule (not recorded which). Some clones in this sample may be carry-over from other donors' samples.

This clone was counted at least ten times. The genes are TRBV7-8 and TRBJ2-7; perhaps TRBD1 as D (5 bases). The germline gives CDR1 SGHVS, CDR2 FQNEAQ. The CDR3 consists of 15 residues. Trimming removed 5 bases from V and 2 bases from J, with 16 bases in between. The CDR3 loop is CASSARTTVAYEQYF. The CDR3 DNA reads as TGTGCCAGCAGCGCCAGGACAACGGTCGCCTACGAGCAGTACTTC.

On this clone: It is likely a read error, because the conserved phenylalanine at the end of the CDR3 is missing. The gene calls are TRBV6-2 or TRBV6-3 and TRBJ2-7, with no clear D. Germline V gene lookup returns CDR1 MNHEY and CDR2 SVGEGT. The CDR3 totals 12 residues. The CDR3 bases are TGTGCCAGCATTTACTCAGTCTACGAGCAGTACTCC. This sequence encodes CASIYSVYEQYS.

This clone was seen a handful of times. The DNA of the CDR3 is TGTGCCAGCAGTTTATCGGAAGGGGGAGGGAATGAGCAGTTCTTC. Translation gives CASSLSEGGGNEQFF. The gene calls are TRBV27 and TRBJ2-1; maybe TRBD2 (7 bases). The germline V gene encodes CDR1 MNHEY and CDR2 SMNVEV (reference sequence). V was trimmed by 0 bases and J by 7 bases, leaving 13 bases between them. The CDR3 has 15 amino acids.

The chain recombines TRBV5-1 with TRBJ1-3; 9 bases are a match to TRBD1. V lost 0 bases to trimming and J lost 3 bases; unmatched junction nucleotides: 13. This CDR3 contains 19 residues. Germline CDR1 SGHRS, CDR2 YFSETQ. The CDR3 DNA follows: TGCGCCAGCAGCTTGGCAGCAAGGTTCGGGGGACAGGGTGGAAACACCATATATTTT. It encodes CASSLAARFGGQGGNTIYF.

As to this clone: Other DNA sequences of this sample code for an identical CDR3. CDR3 coding DNA: TGCAGCGCCACCGGAGCTGGGCCCCGGGGTTACGAGCAGTACTTC. Protein product: CSATGAGPRGYEQYF. The chain is built from TRBV29-1 and TRBJ2-7; maybe TRBD2 (5 bases). In germline, CDR1 is SQVTM, CDR2 ANQGSEA. The CDR3 loop spans 15 amino acids. Between the trimmed V and J ends, which lost 7 bases and 4 bases, there was a span of 23 bases.

The chain links TRBV6-5 to TRBJ2-7, with no clear D. V was clipped by 4 bases and J by 10 bases, with 17 bases between them. The CDR3 has 13 amino acids. Per the germline V gene, CDR1 is MNHEY and CDR2 is SVGAGI. The CDR3 here is CASSSLFGLDQYF. CDR3 DNA: TGTGCCAGCAGTTCTCTCTTCGGGTTGGATCAGTACTTC.

This chain links TRBV6-4 with TRBJ2-7; TRBD1 matches 8 bases. The V and J ends lost 5 bases and 2 bases, in that order; junction bases with no gene match: 8. Germline V gene lookup returns CDR1 MRHNA and CDR2 SNTAGT. This CDR3 contains 15 residues. DNA of the CDR3: TGTGCCAGCAGTAGAACCGGGACAGGACCCTACGAGCAGTACTTC. Translated, it gives CASSRTGTGPYEQYF.

The rearrangement joins TRBV6-1 to TRBJ2-7; D is uncertain. The CDR3 is 12 amino acids. Germline V gene sequence: CDR1 MNHNS, CDR2 SASEGT. The germline V and J ends were trimmed by 7 bases and 3 bases, with 10 bases remaining between them. The CDR3 sequence is CASIPQYYEQYF. In DNA, the CDR3 is TGTGCCAGCATCCCACAATACTACGAGCAGTACTTC.

This clone has a single count. As DNA, the CDR3 is TGTGCCAGCAGTTTCAGCCCCATGGGGGCGAGGCAGCCCGGGGCCAACGTCCTGACTTTC. This encodes CASSFSPMGARQPGANVLTF. This rearrangement joins TRBV28 to TRBJ2-6; TRBD1 might be the D (6 bases). From germline, CDR1 is MDHEN and CDR2 SYDVKM. The CDR3 has 20 amino acids. Trimming took off 3 bases at V and 4 bases at J, with 25 bases between the two ends. Combining the CDR3 with reference TRBV28 and TRBJ2-6 gives the whole variable domain DVKVTQSSRYLVKRTGEKVFLECVQDMDHENMFWYRQDPGLGLRLIYFSYDVKMKEKGDIPEGYSVSREKKERFSLILESASTNQTSMYLCASSFSPMGARQPGANVLTFGAGSRLTVL.

This clone was detected many times. Other DNA sequences in this specimen translate into the identical CDR3. This chain connects TRBV9 to TRBJ2-7, with 8 bases fitting TRBD2. Germline V gene sequence: CDR1 SGDLS, CDR2 YYNGEE. Trimming at V came to 4 bases and at J to 6 bases, leaving 9 bases not matched to a gene. The CDR3 has 14 residues. The CDR3 reads CASSSSTGGIEQYF. As DNA, the CDR3 is TGTGCCAGCAGCTCCTCTACGGGGGGGATCGAGCAGTACTTC. The full variable domain, its missing parts supplied by reference TRBV9 and TRBJ2-7, is DSGVTQTPKHLITATGQRVTLRCSPRSGDLSVYWYQQSLDQGLQFLIQYYNGEERAKGNILERFSAQQFPDLHSELNLSSLELGDSALYFCASSSSTGGIEQYFGPGTRLTVT.

In this sample, this clone turned up many times. Being one base from a much bigger clone, this may be a read error. The same CDR3 is also encoded by other DNA sequences in this sample. The V and J genes are TRBV4-1 and TRBJ2-5; perhaps TRBD1 as D (5 bases). The germline CDR1 and CDR2 sequences are MGHRA and YSYEKL. V lost 5 bases to trimming and J lost 5 bases, with 12 bases between them. This CDR3 region has 13 residues. CDR3 sequence (DNA): TGCGCCAGCAGCTCCGACAGAAAGGAGACCCAGTACTTC. It translates to CASSSDRKETQYF.

This clone was seen ten or more times. The chain employs TRBV7-9 and TRBJ2-7; D is unclear. The CDR3 runs to 13 residues. Between the trimmed V and J ends, which lost 2 bases and 4 bases, there was a span of 9 bases. Germline values: CDR1 SEHNR, CDR2 FQNEAQ (reference sequence). The CDR3 loop is CASSLTPRYEQYF. The DNA of the CDR3 is TGTGCCAGCAGCTTAACTCCCCGATACGAGCAGTACTTC. Complete variable domain (other parts from reference TRBV7-9 and TRBJ2-7): DTGVSQNPRHKITKRGQNVTFRCDPISEHNRLYWYRQTLGQGPEFLTYFQNEAQLEKSRLLSDRFSAERPKGSFSTLEIQRTEQGDSAMYLCASSLTPRYEQYFGPGTRLTVT.

This clone was counted a single time. The chain uses TRBV7-6 and TRBJ2-3; TRBD1 might be the D (6 bases). The germline V gene encodes CDR1 SGHVS and CDR2 FNYEAQ. The CDR3 totals 15 residues. Trimming took off 7 bases at V and 2 bases at J, with 16 bases between the two ends. The CDR3 DNA sequence: TGTGCCAGCATCTTGACAGGTCTAGTCACAGATACGCAGTATTTT. Its translation: CASILTGLVTDTQYF.

This clone is judged medium-sized. The rearrangement joins TRBV6-1 to TRBJ2-3, with TRBD1 matching 8 bases. CDR1 and CDR2 from the germline V gene are MNHNS and SASEGT. This CDR3 has 17 residues. V shed 2 bases and J 4 bases; nucleotides not matched to a gene: 11. For the CDR3, the DNA is TGTGCCAGCAGTGAAAGGAAGAAAGGGACAGGATCAGATACGCAGTATTTT. Its translation is CASSERKKGTGSDTQYF.